A selection of T cell receptor beta chains follows, all from one sample in a study of T cell repertoires in cytomegalovirus infection. From the reads, TCRdb called clonotypes with MiXCR, one entry per CDR3 protein. The profile shows about 740,000 distinct CDR3 sequences, 35% of them singletons. The sequencing input was PBMCs. These receptors came from a human donor in good health (CMV status not recorded). Some clones in this sample may be carry-over from other donors' samples. CDR3s include the opening cysteine and the closing phenylalanine or tryptophan. The D gene is left open where the match is weak. Part of the rows lack a size; the others show once, few, many or a class for expanded clones.

v_call,clone_size,j_call,d_call,cdr3_aa,cdr3_nt
TRBV28,NA,TRBJ2-7,TRBD2,CASTPPGLARTYEQYF,TGTGCCAGCACCCCCCCGGGACTAGCGCGCACCTACGAGCAGTACTTC
TRBV12-3/TRBV12-4,many,TRBJ2-5,NA,CASSLGETQYF,TGTGCCAGCAGCTTAGGAGAGACCCAGTACTTC
TRBV6-5,few,TRBJ1-1,NA,CASSYAGQVLINRAFF,TGTGCCAGCAGTTACGCCGGGCAGGTCCTAATAAACAGGGCTTTCTTT
TRBV2,NA,TRBJ2-7,TRBD2,CASSGYPRSFYRGVYF,TGTGCCAGCAGTGGATATCCTCGGTCCTTTTATCGGGGGGTATACTTC
TRBV5-1,few,TRBJ2-5,NA,CASREVPVGGQETQYF,TGCGCCAGCAGGGAGGTGCCGGTGGGGGGCCAAGAGACCCAGTACTTC
TRBV19,NA,TRBJ1-1,TRBD1,CATTGQGKTEAFF,TGTGCCACCACGGGACAGGGGAAAACTGAAGCTTTCTTT
TRBV6-1,many,TRBJ1-2,TRBD1,CASNRGQGGYTF,TGTGCCAGCAACAGGGGGCAGGGTGGCTACACCTTC
TRBV4-2,NA,TRBJ1-1,TRBD1,CASSRDRGGDTEAFF,TGTGCCAGCAGCCGGGACAGGGGCGGTGACACTGAAGCTTTCTTT
TRBV20-1,NA,TRBJ2-1,NA,CSASRGYNEQFF,TGCAGTGCTAGTAGGGGGTACAATGAGCAGTTCTTC
TRBV2,NA,TRBJ2-5,NA,CASSESGDETQYF,TGTGCCAGCAGTGAATCAGGGGACGAGACCCAGTACTTC
TRBV5-6,few,TRBJ2-2,TRBD1,CASRRGQVRNGGELFF,TGTGCCAGCAGACGCGGACAGGTTAGGAATGGCGGGGAGCTGTTTTTT
TRBV9,few,TRBJ2-1,NA,CASSVGTLIINEQFF,TGTGCCAGCAGCGTAGGAACTCTAATCATCAATGAGCAGTTCTTC
TRBV10-3,few,TRBJ1-4,NA,CAISAGHETTNEKLFF,TGTGCCATCAGTGCGGGGCATGAGACAACTAATGAAAAACTGTTTTTT